Sequencing of this T cell receptor beta chain was carried out in a study of T cells in Graves' hyperthyroidism and ophthalmopathy. Study-wide findings and caveats: Ophthalmopathy, which appeared later, was predicted by the model a median about 6 months before onset.

On this clonotype itself: The antigen is not known.

The CDR3 totals 16 residues. Germline CDR1 reads SGHDT; CDR2 reads YYEEEE. Trimming took 0 bases from V and 3 from J, leaving 15 bases between them. Together with thyroid ultrasound, orbital computed tomography, serum thyroxine and TRAb, clinical symptoms were used for diagnoses. Fresh peripheral blood, 10 ml, yielded the PBMCs. Amplification of TCR beta CDR3 regions used RNA as the template. With the HTBI primer set, the TCR CDR3 went through a first round of RT-PCR. From the multiplex PCR reads, TCRdb called clonotypes with MiXCR, one entry per CDR3 protein. Of about 640,000 distinct CDR3 sequences in the sample, around 21% are singletons; the top ten hold 30% to 40%.

The chain combines TRBV5-6 with TRBJ2-5, with D tentatively TRBD2 (5 bases). The receptor comes from a young man with Graves' ophthalmopathy. The sequencing input was blood. CDR3 sequence: CASSLEAIEEEETQYF. The CDR3 region has the DNA TGTGCCAGCAGCTTGGAGGCTATTGAGGAGGAAGAGACCCAGTACTTC.